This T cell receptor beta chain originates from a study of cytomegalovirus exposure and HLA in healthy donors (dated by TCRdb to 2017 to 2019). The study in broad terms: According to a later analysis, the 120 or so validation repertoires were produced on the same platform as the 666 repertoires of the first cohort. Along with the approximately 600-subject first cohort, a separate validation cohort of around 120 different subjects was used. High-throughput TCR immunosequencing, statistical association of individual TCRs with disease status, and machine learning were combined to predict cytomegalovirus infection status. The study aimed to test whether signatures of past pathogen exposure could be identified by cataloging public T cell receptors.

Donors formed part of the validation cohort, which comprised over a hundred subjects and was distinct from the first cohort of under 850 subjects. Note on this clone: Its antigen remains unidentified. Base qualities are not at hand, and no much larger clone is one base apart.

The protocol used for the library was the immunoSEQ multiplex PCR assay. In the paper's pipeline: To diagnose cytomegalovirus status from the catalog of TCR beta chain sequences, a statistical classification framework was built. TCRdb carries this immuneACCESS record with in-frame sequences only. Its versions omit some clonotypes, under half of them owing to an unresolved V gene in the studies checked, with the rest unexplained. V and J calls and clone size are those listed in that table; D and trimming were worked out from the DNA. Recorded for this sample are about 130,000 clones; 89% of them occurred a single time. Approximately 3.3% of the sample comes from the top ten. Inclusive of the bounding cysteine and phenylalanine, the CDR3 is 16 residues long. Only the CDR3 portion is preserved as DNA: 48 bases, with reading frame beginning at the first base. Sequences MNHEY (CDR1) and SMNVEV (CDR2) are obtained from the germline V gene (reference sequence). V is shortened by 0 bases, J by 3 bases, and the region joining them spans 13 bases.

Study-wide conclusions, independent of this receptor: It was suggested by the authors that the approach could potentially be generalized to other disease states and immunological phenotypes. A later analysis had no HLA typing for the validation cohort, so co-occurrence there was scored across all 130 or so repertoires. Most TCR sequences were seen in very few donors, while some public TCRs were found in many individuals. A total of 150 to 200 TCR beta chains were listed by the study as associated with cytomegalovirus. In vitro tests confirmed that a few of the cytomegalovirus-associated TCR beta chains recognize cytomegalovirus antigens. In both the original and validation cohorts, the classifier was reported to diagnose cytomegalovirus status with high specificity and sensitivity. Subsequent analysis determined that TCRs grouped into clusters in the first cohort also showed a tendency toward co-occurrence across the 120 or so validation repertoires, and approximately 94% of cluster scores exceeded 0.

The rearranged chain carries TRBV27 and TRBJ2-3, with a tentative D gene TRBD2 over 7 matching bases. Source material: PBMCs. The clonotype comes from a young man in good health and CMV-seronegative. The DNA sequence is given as TGTGCCAGCAGTTTATCATCCGGGGGGCGAACAGATACGCAGTATTTT. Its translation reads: CASSLSSGGRTDTQYF.